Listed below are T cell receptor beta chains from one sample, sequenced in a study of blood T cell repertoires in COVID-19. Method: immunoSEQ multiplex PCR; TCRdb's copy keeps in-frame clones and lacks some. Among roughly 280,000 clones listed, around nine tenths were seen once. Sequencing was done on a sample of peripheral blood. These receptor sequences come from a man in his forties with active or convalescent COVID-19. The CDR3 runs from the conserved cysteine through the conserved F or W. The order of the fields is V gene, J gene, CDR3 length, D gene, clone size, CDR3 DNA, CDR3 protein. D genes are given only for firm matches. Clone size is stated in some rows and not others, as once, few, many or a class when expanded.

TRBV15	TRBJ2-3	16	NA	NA	TGTGCCACCAGCAGTGGTCAGCGGGCAACCACAGATACGCAGTATTTT	CATSSGQRATTDTQYF
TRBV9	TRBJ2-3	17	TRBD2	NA	TGTGCCAGCAGCGTGAAAACCGGGGGGGCCTCAGGAGATACGCAGTATTTT	CASSVKTGGASGDTQYF
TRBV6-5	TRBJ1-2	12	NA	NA	TGTGCCAGCACTGGACAGAACTATGGCTACACCTTC	CASTGQNYGYTF
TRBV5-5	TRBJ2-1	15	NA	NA	TGTGCCAGCAGCTTGGTCGATACAGGGAACAATGAGCAGTTCTTC	CASSLVDTGNNEQFF
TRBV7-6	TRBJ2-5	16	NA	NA	TGTGCCAGCAGCTTGGGAGGCTCGGGCCCCGGAGAGACCCAGTACTTC	CASSLGGSGPGETQYF
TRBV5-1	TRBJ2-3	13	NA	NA	TGCGCCAGCAGCTTGAACTCTGAAGATACGCAGTATTTT	CASSLNSEDTQYF
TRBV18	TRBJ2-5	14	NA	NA	TGTGCCAGCTCACCACCATCAGGGTTTGAGACCCAGTACTTC	CASSPPSGFETQYF
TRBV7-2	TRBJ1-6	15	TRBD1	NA	TGTGCCAGCAGCGCAGGGACAGGGGATAATTCACCCCTCCACTTT	CASSAGTGDNSPLHF
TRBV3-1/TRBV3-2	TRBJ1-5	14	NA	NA	TGTGCCAGCAGCCAAGTGGGGCCCAATCAGCCCCAGCATTTT	CASSQVGPNQPQHF
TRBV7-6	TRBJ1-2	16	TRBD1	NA	TGTGCCAGCACGCGCCTGGGACAGGGCGCATTGGATGGCTACACCTTC	CASTRLGQGALDGYTF
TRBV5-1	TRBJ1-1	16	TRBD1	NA	TGCGCCAGCAGCTCTTTTGGACAGGGCTCGAACACTGAAGCTTTCTTT	CASSSFGQGSNTEAFF
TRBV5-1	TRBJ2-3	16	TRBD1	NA	TGCGCCAGCAGTTTTGCCGGGACAGGGCACACAGATACGCAGTATTTT	CASSFAGTGHTDTQYF
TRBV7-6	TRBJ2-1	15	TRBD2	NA	TGTGCCAGCAGCTTTATGGCTAGCGGATACAATGAGCAGTTCTTC	CASSFMASGYNEQFF
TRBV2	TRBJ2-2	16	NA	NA	TGTGCCAGCCAAATTTCGACGACTACGGGCACCGGGGAGCTGTTTTTT	CASQISTTTGTGELFF
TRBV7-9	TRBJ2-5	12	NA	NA	TGTGCCAGCAGCCCCGCCGGGGAGACCCAGTACTTC	CASSPAGETQYF
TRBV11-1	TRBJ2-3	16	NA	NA	TGTGCCAGCAGCTTAGCGATGCAGGGGTCGACAGATACGCAGTATTTT	CASSLAMQGSTDTQYF
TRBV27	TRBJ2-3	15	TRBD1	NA	TGTGCCAGCAGCCGGGACAGGGGGCCTGGAGATACGCAGTATTTT	CASSRDRGPGDTQYF
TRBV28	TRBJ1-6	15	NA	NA	TGTGCCAGCACCTCAAAAAGGGGAGGGCATTCACCCCTCCACTTT	CASTSKRGGHSPLHF
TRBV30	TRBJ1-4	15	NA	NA	TGTGCCTGGAGTTCCCCCCCGGCAACTAATGAAAAACTGTTTTTT	CAWSSPPATNEKLFF
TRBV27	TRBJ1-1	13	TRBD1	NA	TGTGCCAGCAGTCGATCCCTCAGGGGGCAAGCTTTCTTT	CASSRSLRGQAFF
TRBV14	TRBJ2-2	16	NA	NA	TGTGCCAGCAGCCAAGTCGGACAGCGGAACACCGGGGAGCTGTTTTTT	CASSQVGQRNTGELFF
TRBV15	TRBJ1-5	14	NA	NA	TGTGCCACCAGCAGAGACAGGTTTGGACAGCCCCAGCATTTT	CATSRDRFGQPQHF
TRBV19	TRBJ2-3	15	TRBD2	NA	TGTGCCAGTAGTAAGAGCGGGAGTCCCTCAGATACGCAGTATTTT	CASSKSGSPSDTQYF
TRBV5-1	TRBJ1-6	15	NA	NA	TGCGCCAGCAGCTTGGGTCGGACAGCTAATTCACCCCTCCACTTT	CASSLGRTANSPLHF
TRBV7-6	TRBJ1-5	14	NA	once	TGTGCCAGCAGCTCCCGAGGGGGACATCAGCCCCAGCATTTT	CASSSRGGHQPQHF
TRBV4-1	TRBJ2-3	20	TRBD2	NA	TGCGCCAGCAGCCAAGGGCGTCCGGTTTATCGGGGGGGCCTTACAGATACGCAGTATTTT	CASSQGRPVYRGGLTDTQYF
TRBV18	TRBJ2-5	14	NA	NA	TGTGCCAGCTCACCACCGGGTGGAGTGGAGACCCAGTACTTC	CASSPPGGVETQYF
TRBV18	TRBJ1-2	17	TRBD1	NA	TGTGCCAGCTCACCACCGGACAGGCCTCCCTTTAACTATGGCTACACCTTC	CASSPPDRPPFNYGYTF